These 11 T cell receptor beta chains were sequenced from one sample in a study of blood T cells in healthy people across ages. A sample-barcoded 5' primer and a J-beta primer mix were used in a second PCR of roughly 6 to 12 cycles. A single record per CDR3 protein comes from TCRdb applying MiXCR to the 5' RACE reads. The profile covers about 1.8 million distinct CDR3 sequences, with around half appearing a single time and about 2.1% taken by the ten largest. Sequences were obtained from blood. The receptors here all came from a woman in her thirties or forties in good health.

This clonotype was seen more than once but under ten times. The chain links TRBV12-3 or TRBV12-4 to TRBJ2-3; 10 nucleotides agree with TRBD2. Unmatched junction bases numbered 3, after V lost 3 bases and J lost 3 bases. The CDR3 totals 15 residues. For the CDR3, the DNA is TGTGCCAGCAGTTTTGAGCGGGGGGGGACAGATACGCAGTATTTT. This encodes CASSFERGGTDTQYF.

This clonotype was counted only a few times. This chain links TRBV7-2 with TRBJ2-7; D assignment may be TRBD1 or TRBD2 (5 bases each). This CDR3 is built from 14 residues. Per the germline V gene, CDR1 is SGHTA and CDR2 is FQGNSA. Trimming left V 6 bases short and J 1 base short, with 13 bases between. Here the CDR3 reads CASSGDLGSYEQYF. In DNA form, the CDR3 reads TGTGCCAGCAGTGGGGACCTGGGATCCTACGAGCAGTACTTC. Drawing the rest from reference TRBV7-2 and TRBJ2-7, the complete variable domain is GAGVSQSPSNKVTEKGKDVELRCDPISGHTALYWYRQSLGQGLEFLIYFQGNSAPDKSGLPSDRFSAERTGGSVSTLTIQRTQQEDSAVYLCASSGDLGSYEQYFGPGTRLTVT.

This chain connects TRBV7-8 to TRBJ2-5, with TRBD2 as a possible D gene (6 bases). The CDR3 spans 14 residues. Trimming cost V 4 bases and J 2 bases, with 11 bases left between them. The germline V gene has CDR1 SGHVS and CDR2 FQNEAQ. The CDR3 bases are TGTGCCAGCAGCTCCCGGGAGCTACAAGAGACCCAGTACTTC. This codes for CASSSRELQETQYF.

This chain connects TRBV6-5 to TRBJ1-2; a weak D match, TRBD1 (6 bases). Germline CDR1 reads MNHEY; CDR2 reads SVGAGI. Trimming removed 6 bases from V and 3 bases from J, with 17 bases in between. This CDR3 contains 15 residues. CDR3 region: CASRRTGRAHYGYTF. In nucleotides, the CDR3 is TGTGCCAGCAGAAGAACAGGGAGGGCCCACTATGGCTACACCTTC.

V and J are TRBV7-2 and TRBJ1-1; no firm D call. The CDR3 has 12 amino acids. Germline V gene lookup returns CDR1 SGHTA and CDR2 FQGNSA. The V and J ends lost 4 bases and 7 bases respectively, with 10 bases between them. The CDR3 nucleotides are TGTGCCAGCAGCTCCTACTTGGGTGAAGCTTTCTTT. The encoded protein is CASSSYLGEAFF.

This chain uses TRBV7-2 with TRBJ2-4; TRBD1 or TRBD2 may be the D gene (5 bases each). The DNA matches TRBJ2-7 better at its end, which makes the J call doubtful. CDR1 is SGHTA, CDR2 FQGNSA, per germline. The CDR3 is 13 residues long. The CDR3 loop reads CASSRDQSYEQYF. The CDR3 DNA reads TGTGCCAGCAGTCGGGACCAATCCTACGAGCAGTACTTC.

The V call is TRBV7-2, the J call TRBJ2-7, with D hard to call. V lost 1 base and J 2 bases, leaving 15 bases between the germline ends. There are 16 residues in the CDR3. Germline assignment: CDR1 SGHTA and CDR2 FQGNSA. The CDR3: CASSLGLSLIPYEQYF. The CDR3 nucleotides read TGTGCCAGCAGCTTAGGTCTATCCCTCATCCCCTACGAGCAGTACTTC.

A few counts support this clonotype. The gene calls are TRBV20-1 and TRBJ1-2; tentative D call: TRBD1 (5 bases). With 3 bases removed from V and 1 base from J, the gap between germline ends came to 6 bases. Per germline, CDR1 DFQATT and CDR2 SNEGSKA (reference sequence). The CDR3 totals 12 residues. The CDR3 DNA reads as TGCAGTGCTAGGGACATTAACTATGGCTACACCTTC. The encoded protein is CSARDINYGYTF.

The J gene is TRBJ1-6, the V gene TRBV28; 8 bases match TRBD1. This CDR3 region has 17 residues. CDR1 is MDHEN, CDR2 SYDVKM, per germline. V was pared by 3 bases and J by 4 bases, with 8 bases of the junction left unmatched. The CDR3, as DNA: TGTGCCAGCAGTTTGGGGACAGGCGACTCGTATAATTCACCCCTCCACTTT. Encoded protein: CASSLGTGDSYNSPLHF.

The genes are TRBV20-1 and TRBJ2-1; TRBD1 matches at 10 bases. The J call may be in error: the DNA end matches TRBJ2-7 better. CDR1 and CDR2 (germline): DFQATT, SNEGSKA (reference sequence). CDR3 length equals 13 residues. The CDR3 spells CSAGRTGGNEQYF. The DNA of the CDR3 is TGCAGTGCAGGGAGGACAGGGGGGAATGAGCAGTACTTC.

This clonotype was observed once. The genes are TRBV6-6 and TRBJ2-7; 9 bases are a match to TRBD1. The CDR3 runs 15 residues. Germline CDR1 and CDR2: MNHNY and SVGAGI (reference sequence). With V trimmed by 4 bases and J by 4 bases, 8 bases remained unmatched. CDR3 sequence reads: CASSSPPGQGYEQYF. The CDR3 nucleotides are TGTGCCAGCAGTTCTCCCCCGGGACAGGGTTACGAGCAGTACTTC.